This is a list of T cell receptor beta chains from one sample in a study of control samples from healthy donors and cancer patients. Repertoires were generated with immunoSEQ multiplex PCR, while TCRdb's copy carries only in-frame clones and drops some. The profile shows around 100,000 clones, about 90% of them singletons. Sequenced sample: blood. These receptors all come from a woman younger than 35 in good health. The CDR3 runs from the conserved cysteine through the conserved F or W. The order of the fields is J gene, V gene, D gene, clone size, CDR3 protein, CDR3 DNA. A D gene is named only where the DNA matches it firmly. For some rows the clone size is stated as once, few or many, or as a class when expanded; others skip it.

j_call: TRBJ1-1; v_call: TRBV29-1; d_call: NA; clone_size: NA; cdr3_aa: CSVVDVPGTANTEAFF; cdr3_nt: TGCAGCGTCGTAGACGTCCCAGGGACGGCGAACACTGAAGCTTTCTTT
j_call: TRBJ2-1; v_call: TRBV6-5; d_call: TRBD2; clone_size: NA; cdr3_aa: CASIGGRGYNEQFF; cdr3_nt: TGTGCCAGCATTGGCGGGAGAGGCTACAATGAGCAGTTCTTC
j_call: TRBJ2-7; v_call: TRBV5-1; d_call: NA; clone_size: NA; cdr3_aa: CASSLGGFSSYEQYF; cdr3_nt: TGCGCCAGCAGCTTGGGAGGATTTAGCTCCTACGAGCAGTACTTC
j_call: TRBJ1-3; v_call: TRBV30; d_call: NA; clone_size: NA; cdr3_aa: CAWSKGSGNTIYF; cdr3_nt: TGTGCCTGGAGTAAGGGGTCTGGAAACACCATATATTTT
j_call: TRBJ2-1; v_call: TRBV29-1; d_call: TRBD2; clone_size: NA; cdr3_aa: CSVDSGGYNEQFF; cdr3_nt: TGCAGCGTTGATAGCGGGGGATACAATGAGCAGTTCTTC
j_call: TRBJ2-7; v_call: TRBV16; d_call: NA; clone_size: once; cdr3_aa: CASSQSGLSYEQYF; cdr3_nt: TGTGCCAGCAGCCAGTCCGGCCTCTCCTACGAGCAGTACTTC
j_call: TRBJ2-4; v_call: TRBV11-2; d_call: TRBD1; clone_size: NA; cdr3_aa: CASSQTGTGGLIQYF; cdr3_nt: TGTGCCAGCAGCCAAACCGGGACAGGGGGCCTCATTCAGTACTTC
j_call: TRBJ2-7; v_call: TRBV11-3; d_call: NA; clone_size: once; cdr3_aa: CASSIGRGSTYEQYF; cdr3_nt: TGTGCCAGCAGCATAGGGAGAGGTTCCACCTACGAGCAGTACTTC
j_call: TRBJ2-5; v_call: TRBV2; d_call: TRBD2; clone_size: NA; cdr3_aa: CASSELAGREETQYF; cdr3_nt: TGTGCCAGCAGTGAACTAGCGGGGAGGGAGGAGACCCAGTACTTC
j_call: TRBJ1-1; v_call: TRBV6-5; d_call: NA; clone_size: NA; cdr3_aa: CASSHRENTEAFF; cdr3_nt: TGTGCCAGCAGCCACCGAGAGAACACTGAAGCTTTCTTT
j_call: TRBJ1-2; v_call: TRBV6-5; d_call: NA; clone_size: NA; cdr3_aa: CASSYGGRGDGYTF; cdr3_nt: TGTGCCAGCAGTTACGGGGGGAGGGGAGATGGCTACACCTTC
j_call: TRBJ1-1; v_call: TRBV9; d_call: TRBD1; clone_size: NA; cdr3_aa: CASSASGTGGTEAFF; cdr3_nt: TGTGCCAGCAGCGCCTCCGGGACAGGGGGCACTGAAGCTTTCTTT
j_call: TRBJ1-2; v_call: TRBV2; d_call: NA; clone_size: NA; cdr3_aa: CASSPRDRRNYGYTF; cdr3_nt: TGTGCCAGCAGTCCCCGGGACCGACGAAACTATGGCTACACCTTC
j_call: TRBJ2-2; v_call: TRBV9; d_call: TRBD1; clone_size: NA; cdr3_aa: CASSVQGAVAGELFF; cdr3_nt: TGTGCCAGCAGCGTGCAGGGGGCGGTCGCTGGGGAGCTGTTTTTT
j_call: TRBJ1-2; v_call: TRBV4-3; d_call: TRBD1; clone_size: NA; cdr3_aa: CASSRGQHYGYTF; cdr3_nt: TGCGCCAGCAGCCGGGGACAGCATTATGGCTACACCTTC
j_call: TRBJ1-4; v_call: TRBV19; d_call: NA; clone_size: NA; cdr3_aa: CASSPTAGGEKLFF; cdr3_nt: TGTGCCAGTAGTCCGACCGCCGGGGGGGAAAAACTGTTTTTT
j_call: TRBJ2-7; v_call: TRBV29-1; d_call: NA; clone_size: NA; cdr3_aa: CSVIRLYEQYF; cdr3_nt: TGCAGCGTTATTCGGCTTTACGAGCAGTACTTC
j_call: TRBJ1-2; v_call: TRBV5-5; d_call: TRBD1; clone_size: NA; cdr3_aa: CASSLSGTGLANYGYTF; cdr3_nt: TGTGCCAGCAGCTTGTCCGGGACAGGCCTTGCTAACTATGGCTACACCTTC
j_call: TRBJ1-3; v_call: TRBV24-1; d_call: NA; clone_size: NA; cdr3_aa: CATSDGLTGGNTIYF; cdr3_nt: TGTGCCACCAGTGATGGCCTTACAGGGGGAAACACCATATATTTT
j_call: TRBJ2-5; v_call: TRBV24-1; d_call: NA; clone_size: NA; cdr3_aa: CATSDSRARETQYF; cdr3_nt: TGTGCCACCAGTGATTCCAGGGCGCGAGAGACCCAGTACTTC
j_call: TRBJ1-1; v_call: TRBV7-2; d_call: NA; clone_size: NA; cdr3_aa: CAIGEAGRTEAFF; cdr3_nt: TGTGCCATCGGGGAGGCAGGGAGGACTGAAGCTTTCTTT
j_call: TRBJ2-7; v_call: TRBV28; d_call: NA; clone_size: NA; cdr3_aa: CASSFRGVYEQYF; cdr3_nt: TGTGCCAGCAGTTTTAGGGGAGTCTACGAGCAGTACTTC
j_call: TRBJ1-1; v_call: TRBV4-1; d_call: NA; clone_size: NA; cdr3_aa: CASSQEGAGRAFF; cdr3_nt: TGCGCCAGCAGCCAAGAAGGGGCGGGGCGAGCTTTCTTT
j_call: TRBJ2-1; v_call: TRBV5-1; d_call: NA; clone_size: NA; cdr3_aa: CASSFARGTSYNEQFF; cdr3_nt: TGCGCCAGCAGCTTTGCCCGCGGGACTTCTTACAATGAGCAGTTCTTC
j_call: TRBJ1-4; v_call: TRBV30; d_call: NA; clone_size: NA; cdr3_aa: CAWSGIGGGGKLFF; cdr3_nt: TGTGCCTGGAGTGGGATCGGTGGAGGGGGAAAACTGTTTTTT
j_call: TRBJ2-1; v_call: TRBV20-1; d_call: NA; clone_size: NA; cdr3_aa: CSPRGGVEQFF; cdr3_nt: TGCAGTCCCAGGGGGGGAGTCGAGCAGTTCTTC
j_call: TRBJ1-2; v_call: TRBV21-1; d_call: NA; clone_size: NA; cdr3_aa: CASSNRDNYGYTF; cdr3_nt: TGTGCCAGCAGCAACCGGGACAACTATGGCTACACCTTC
j_call: TRBJ1-6; v_call: TRBV5-5; d_call: TRBD1; clone_size: NA; cdr3_aa: CASSHTGQGEGSPLHF; cdr3_nt: TGTGCCAGCAGCCACACCGGACAGGGGGAAGGTTCACCCCTCCACTTT
j_call: TRBJ1-6; v_call: TRBV18; d_call: NA; clone_size: NA; cdr3_aa: CASSPRSGSSYNSPLHF; cdr3_nt: TGTGCCAGCTCACCACGGTCTGGGAGCTCCTATAATTCACCCCTCCACTTT